This TCR beta chain was sequenced for a study of blood T cell repertoires in COVID-19 (dated by TCRdb to about 2020). Notes on the research overall: Samples from collaborators originated in the United States, Italy and Spain and spanned both the acute and convalescent phases of COVID-19. The material from the prospective study consisted of cDNA or gDNA derived from T cells, B-cell-depleted T cells, or PBMCs. Subjects who had been exposed to COVID-19, were actively infected with it, or had recovered from it provided the deeply sampled blood TCRbeta repertoires that made up the dataset. A freely available public database, intended as a resource for researchers studying the immune response to SARS-CoV-2, is where the repertoires were released. The samples were drawn from the first 160 participants of the ongoing ImmuneRACE study and from some 1,300 subjects provided by 6 global collaborators. The sample metadata nearly always contained a de-identified subject ID, COVID-19 status, age in years and sex. HLA class I and class II types, where available, came from metadata supplied by the sample provider rather than from assay-based typing.

Overall study outcomes, separate from this receptor: The amount of clinical and demographic metadata varied by source and participant and was provided uncurated.

Details on this clone: Its antigen specificity is not known. Base qualities are not at hand, and no much larger clone is one base apart.

The collaborating institutions used their own protocols to collect whole blood in K2EDTA tubes. For TCRbeta analysis, collaborators shipped samples in one of three forms: frozen whole blood, isolated PBMCs, or DNA extracted from either of those sample types. V has 0 bases trimmed and J has 4 bases trimmed; junction bases matching no gene number 4. Inclusive of the bounding cysteine and phenylalanine, the CDR3 is 15 residues long. Just CDR3 DNA is preserved here, 45 bases in frame from base 1. CDR1 and CDR2 are drawn from the germline V gene: SGDLS, YYNGEE. The immunoSEQ Assay, a bias-controlled multiplex PCR, was used to amplify TCRbeta CDR3 regions from genomic DNA. The paper's data handling went like this. The number of nucleated cells in each sample was estimated from the amplification of reference gene primers within the assay. Sequence reads were collapsed and filtered to measure the absolute abundance of every unique TCRbeta CDR3 rearrangement. For each sample, productive Simpson clonality was calculated as the square root of Simpson's diversity index across productive rearrangements. The immuneACCESS repertoire file appears here via TCRdb, limited to in-frame rearrangements. These files lack a portion of the clones; in checked studies, under half of the deficit traces to unresolved V genes, and the cause of the others is not known. D and trimming come from the DNA, and the V and J calls and clone size come from that table. This sample is represented by some 180,000 clones; 83% of them were singletons. Roughly 2% of the sample comes from the top ten.

This sequence originates from a woman aged 80 or over with acute or convalescent COVID-19. This chain joins TRBV9 to TRBJ2-7, with TRBD2 matching 10 junction bases. Sequenced material: peripheral blood. The DNA sequence is TGTGCCAGCAGCGTAGGAGCGGGAGGGTGGTACGAGCAGTACTTC. This encodes CASSVGAGGWYEQYF.